This is a list of T cell receptor beta chains from one sample in a study of shared T cell receptors in the human thymus. Generated by immunoSEQ multiplex PCR, the TCRdb table keeps only in-frame clones and is missing some. The sample includes some 720,000 clones, 70% to 90% of them seen just once. This same sample was also part of a study on human thymus T cells.

The sequencing input was thymocytes. The receptors were sampled from a boy younger than two with a congenital heart defect. CDR3s include the opening cysteine and the closing phenylalanine or tryptophan. The D gene is left open where the match is weak. Some rows mark clone size as missing; the rest say once, few, many or name a class of expanded clone.

d_call j_call clone_size v_call cdr3_aa cdr3_nt
NA TRBJ2-7 NA TRBV15 CATSRGGHSYEQYF TGTGCCACCAGCAGAGGCGGCCACTCCTACGAGCAGTACTTC
NA TRBJ2-6 NA TRBV15 CATSRERNRESGANVLTF TGTGCCACCAGCAGAGAGAGGAACAGGGAGTCTGGGGCCAACGTCCTGACTTTC
TRBD2 TRBJ2-7 NA TRBV6-5 CASALAGPYEQYF TGTGCCAGCGCCCTAGCGGGCCCCTACGAGCAGTACTTC
NA TRBJ2-7 NA TRBV4-1 CASSRPAGGDRGHEQYF TGCGCCAGCAGCCGCCCGGCGGGGGGGGACAGGGGACACGAGCAGTACTTC
NA TRBJ1-2 NA TRBV10-1 CASSGPYYGYTF TGCGCCAGCAGTGGGCCGTATTATGGCTACACCTTC
NA TRBJ2-7 NA TRBV2 CASIPERLGPYEQYF TGTGCCAGCATACCGGAGAGACTAGGGCCCTACGAGCAGTACTTC
NA TRBJ2-7 once TRBV2 CASSGNYEQYF TGTGCCAGCAGCGGGAACTACGAGCAGTACTTC
NA TRBJ2-7 NA TRBV7-2 CASSPEVEREQYF TGTGCCAGCAGCCCGGAGGTCGAGAGGGAGCAGTACTTC
TRBD1 TRBJ2-7 NA TRBV10-3 CAISGSVGQGGYEQYF TGTGCCATCAGTGGTAGTGTTGGACAGGGGGGTTACGAGCAGTACTTC
NA TRBJ2-7 NA TRBV14 CASSHSSKAGQTSYEQYF TGTGCCAGCAGCCACTCCAGTAAGGCAGGACAAACATCCTACGAGCAGTACTTC
NA TRBJ1-2 NA TRBV19 CASRWDPGDGYTF TGTGCCAGTAGATGGGACCCGGGGGATGGCTACACCTTC
TRBD2 TRBJ2-1 few TRBV10-3 CAISEGLADNEQFF TGTGCCATCAGTGAGGGACTAGCGGACAATGAGCAGTTCTTC
NA TRBJ2-2 NA TRBV9 CASRRMTGEGSGELFF TGTGCCAGCAGGCGGATGACAGGGGAGGGATCCGGGGAGCTGTTTTTT
TRBD1 TRBJ2-1 NA TRBV28 CASRDRVSYNEQFF TGTGCCAGCCGGGACAGGGTTTCCTACAATGAGCAGTTCTTC
NA TRBJ2-7 NA TRBV29-1 CSVEGQGGTYEQYF TGCAGCGTTGAAGGGCAAGGGGGTACCTACGAGCAGTACTTC
NA TRBJ2-5 NA TRBV6-5 CASRDRGQETQYF TGTGCCAGCAGAGACCGGGGTCAAGAGACCCAGTACTTC
TRBD2 TRBJ2-7 NA TRBV28 CASSLGSGGFPHYEQYF TGTGCCAGCAGTTTGGGGAGCGGGGGCTTCCCCCACTACGAGCAGTACTTC
NA TRBJ1-1 NA TRBV30 CARKGESTEAFF TGTGCACGTAAGGGGGAGAGCACTGAAGCTTTCTTT
TRBD2 TRBJ2-3 NA TRBV7-8 CASSLAGSGRRTDTQYF TGTGCCAGCAGCTTGGCGGGTAGCGGGAGACGCACAGATACGCAGTATTTT
NA TRBJ2-1 NA TRBV27 CASSLFRRGEQFF TGTGCCAGCAGTTTATTCCGGCGGGGAGAGCAGTTCTTC
NA TRBJ1-5 NA TRBV19 CASSILGDGVSCSNQPQHF TGTGCCAGTAGTATTCTCGGGGATGGGGTCAGCTGTAGCAATCAGCCCCAGCATTTT
TRBD2 TRBJ2-1 NA TRBV5-1 CASSPGTSGPHNEQFF TGCGCCAGCAGCCCCGGGACTAGCGGGCCCCACAATGAGCAGTTCTTC
NA TRBJ1-4 few TRBV10-3 CAIRQGECEKLFF TGTGCCATCAGACAGGGAGAGTGTGAAAAACTGTTTTTT
TRBD2 TRBJ2-7 NA TRBV27 CASSLRSGRTYEQYF TGTGCCAGCAGTTTACGGAGCGGGAGAACCTACGAGCAGTACTTC
NA TRBJ1-1 NA TRBV4-1 CASSQAPRRWNTEAFF TGCGCCAGCAGCCAAGCGCCCCGGCGGTGGAACACTGAAGCTTTCTTT
NA TRBJ2-1 NA TRBV15 CATSRVGANEQFF TGTGCCACCAGCAGAGTGGGGGCGAATGAGCAGTTCTTC
NA TRBJ2-2 NA TRBV5-6 CASRYGFGQNTGELFF TGTGCCAGCAGATATGGGTTTGGACAGAACACCGGGGAGCTGTTTTTT